This TCR beta chain was captured by sequencing in a study of OX40 agonist ivuxolimab in advanced cancers. Study overall: Hepatocellular carcinoma, melanoma, renal cell or head and neck cancer was diagnosed in the dose-escalation patients.

Measured with immunoSEQ multiplex PCR; TCRdb has only the in-frame clones, and not every one. The repertoire consists of roughly 68,000 clones, with approximately 89% occurring once and the leading ten covering 0.85% to 1.2%. Trimming at V came to 6 bases and at J to 8 bases, leaving 13 bases not matched to a gene. This CDR3 region has 14 residues. Germline-derived CDR1 and CDR2 are SQVTM and ANQGSEA. The study's findings and limits: The study observed clonal expansion of CD4+ and CD8+ blood T cells by week 6 at 0.1 to 3.0 mg/kg. There were also nonresponders showing low normalized T-cell clonal expansion.

To note about this clone: What it recognizes is unknown.

This chain joins TRBV29-1 and TRBJ1-2; 9 positions match TRBD1. The source of this sequence is an adult with an advanced solid tumor such as melanoma, head and neck, liver or kidney cancer. This sample comprised CD4+ or CD8+ T cells sorted from blood, obtained in a trial of the OX40 agonist ivuxolimab. The CDR3 is CSVSGTGRTGGYTF. The CDR3 bases are TGCAGCGTGTCCGGGACAGGGAGAACTGGAGGCTACACCTTC.